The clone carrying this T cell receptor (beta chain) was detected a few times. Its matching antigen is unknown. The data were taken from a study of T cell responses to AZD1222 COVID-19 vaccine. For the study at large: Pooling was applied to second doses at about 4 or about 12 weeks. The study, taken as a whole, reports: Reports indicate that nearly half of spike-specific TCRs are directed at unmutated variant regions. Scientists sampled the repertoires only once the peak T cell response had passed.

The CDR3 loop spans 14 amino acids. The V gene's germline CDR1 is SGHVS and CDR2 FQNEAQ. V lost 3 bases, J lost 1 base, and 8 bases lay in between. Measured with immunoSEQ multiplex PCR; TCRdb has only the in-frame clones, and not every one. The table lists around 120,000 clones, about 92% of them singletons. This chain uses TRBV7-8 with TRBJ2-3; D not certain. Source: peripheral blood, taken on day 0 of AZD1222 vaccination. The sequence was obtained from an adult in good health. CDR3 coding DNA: TGTGCCAGCAGCTTGATAAGGGGCACAGATACGCAGTATTTT. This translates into CASSLIRGTDTQYF.